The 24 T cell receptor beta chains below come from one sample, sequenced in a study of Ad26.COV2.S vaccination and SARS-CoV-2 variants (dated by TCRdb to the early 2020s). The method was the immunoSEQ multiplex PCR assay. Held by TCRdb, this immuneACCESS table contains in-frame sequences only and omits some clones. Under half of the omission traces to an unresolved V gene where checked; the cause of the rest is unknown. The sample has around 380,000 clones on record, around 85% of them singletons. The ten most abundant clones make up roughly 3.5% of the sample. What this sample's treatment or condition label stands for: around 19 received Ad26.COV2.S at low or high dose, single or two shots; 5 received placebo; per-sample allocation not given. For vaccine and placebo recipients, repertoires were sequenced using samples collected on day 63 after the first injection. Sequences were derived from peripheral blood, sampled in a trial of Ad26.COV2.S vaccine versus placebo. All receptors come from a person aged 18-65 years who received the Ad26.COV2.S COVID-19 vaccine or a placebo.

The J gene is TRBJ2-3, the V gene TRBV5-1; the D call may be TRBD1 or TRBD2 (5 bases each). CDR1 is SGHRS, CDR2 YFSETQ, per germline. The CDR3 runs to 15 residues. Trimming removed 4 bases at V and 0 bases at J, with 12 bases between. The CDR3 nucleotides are TGCGCCAGCAGCCTCCGGGACGGAAGCACAGATACGCAGTATTTT. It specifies CASSLRDGSTDTQYF.

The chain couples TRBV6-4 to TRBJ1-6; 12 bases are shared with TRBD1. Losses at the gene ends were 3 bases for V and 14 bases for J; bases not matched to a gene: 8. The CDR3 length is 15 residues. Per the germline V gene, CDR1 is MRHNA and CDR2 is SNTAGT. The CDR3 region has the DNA TGTGCCAGCAGTGAGGACCCGGGACAGGGGGCAACCCTCCACTTT. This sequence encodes CASSEDPGQGATLHF.

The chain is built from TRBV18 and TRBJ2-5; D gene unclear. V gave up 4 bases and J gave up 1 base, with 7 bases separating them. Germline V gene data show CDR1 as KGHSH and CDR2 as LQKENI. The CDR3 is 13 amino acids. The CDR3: CASSRSGQETQYF. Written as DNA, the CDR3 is TGTGCCAGCTCACGTTCAGGCCAAGAGACCCAGTACTTC. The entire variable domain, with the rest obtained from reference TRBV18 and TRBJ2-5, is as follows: NAGVMQNPRHLVRRRGQEARLRCSPMKGHSHVYWYRQLPEEGLKFMVYLQKENIIDESGMPKERFSAEFPKEGPSILRIQQVVRGDSAAYFCASSRSGQETQYFGPGTRLLVL.

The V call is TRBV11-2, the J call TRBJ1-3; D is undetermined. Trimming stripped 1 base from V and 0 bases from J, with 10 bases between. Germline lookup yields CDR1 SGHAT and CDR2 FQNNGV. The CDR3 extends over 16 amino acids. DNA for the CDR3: TGTGCCAGCAGCTTAGGGGTCGACACCTCTGGAAACACCATATATTTT. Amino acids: CASSLGVDTSGNTIYF. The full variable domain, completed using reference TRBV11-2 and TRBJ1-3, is EAGVAQSPRYKIIEKRQSVAFWCNPISGHATLYWYQQILGQGPKLLIQFQNNGVVDDSQLPKDRFSAERLKGVDSTLKIQPAKLEDSAVYLCASSLGVDTSGNTIYFGEGSWLTVV.

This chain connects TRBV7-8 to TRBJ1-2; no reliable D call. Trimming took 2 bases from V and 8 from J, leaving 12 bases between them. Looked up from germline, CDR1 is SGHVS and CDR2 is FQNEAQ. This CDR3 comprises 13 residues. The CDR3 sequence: CASSLLGSYGYTF. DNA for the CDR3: TGTGCCAGCAGCTTATTAGGGAGCTACGGCTACACCTTC.

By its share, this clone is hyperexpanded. The CDR3 loop is CASSVAYNQPQHF. In DNA form, the CDR3 reads TGTGCCAGCAGTGTAGCTTACAATCAGCCCCAGCATTTT. The chain carries TRBV6-1 and TRBJ1-5, with D unclear. Germline-derived CDR1 and CDR2 are MNHNS and SASEGT. V was cut by 4 bases and J by 3 bases, with 7 bases left in between. This CDR3 contains 13 residues.

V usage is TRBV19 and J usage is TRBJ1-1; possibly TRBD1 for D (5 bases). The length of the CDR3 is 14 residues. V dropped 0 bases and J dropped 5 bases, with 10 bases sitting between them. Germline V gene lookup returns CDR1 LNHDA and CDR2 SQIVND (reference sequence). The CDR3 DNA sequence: TGTGCCAGTAGTATAGATCTTGGGGGGACTGAAGCTTTCTTT. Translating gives CASSIDLGGTEAFF.

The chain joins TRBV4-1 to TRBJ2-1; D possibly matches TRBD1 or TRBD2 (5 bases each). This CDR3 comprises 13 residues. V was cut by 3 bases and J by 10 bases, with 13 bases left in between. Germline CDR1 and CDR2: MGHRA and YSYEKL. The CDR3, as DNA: TGCGCCAGCAGCCAGGGACCCTCCGGGGAGCAGTTCTTC. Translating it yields CASSQGPSGEQFF.

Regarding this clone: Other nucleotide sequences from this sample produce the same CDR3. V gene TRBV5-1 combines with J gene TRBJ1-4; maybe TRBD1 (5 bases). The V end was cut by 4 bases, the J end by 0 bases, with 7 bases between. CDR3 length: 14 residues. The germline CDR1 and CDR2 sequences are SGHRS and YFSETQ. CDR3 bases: TGCGCCAGCAGCCCAGGGTCAACTAATGAAAAACTGTTTTTT. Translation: CASSPGSTNEKLFF. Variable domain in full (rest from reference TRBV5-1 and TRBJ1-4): KAGVTQTPRYLIKTRGQQVTLSCSPISGHRSVSWYQQTPGQGLQFLFEYFSETQRNKGNFPGRFSGRQFSNSRSEMNVSTLELGDSALYLCASSPGSTNEKLFFGSGTQLSVL.

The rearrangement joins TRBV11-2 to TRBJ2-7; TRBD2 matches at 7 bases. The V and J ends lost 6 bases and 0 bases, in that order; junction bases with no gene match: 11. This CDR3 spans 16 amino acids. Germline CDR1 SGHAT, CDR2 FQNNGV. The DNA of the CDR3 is TGTGCCAGCAGTATGGCTAGCGGAATCTACTCCTACGAGCAGTACTTC. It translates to CASSMASGIYSYEQYF.

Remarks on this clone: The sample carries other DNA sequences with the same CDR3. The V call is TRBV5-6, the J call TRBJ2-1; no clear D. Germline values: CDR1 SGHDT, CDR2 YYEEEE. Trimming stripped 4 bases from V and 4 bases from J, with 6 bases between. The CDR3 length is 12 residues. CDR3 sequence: CASSPRYNEQFF. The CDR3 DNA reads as TGTGCCAGCAGCCCTCGATACAATGAGCAGTTCTTC.

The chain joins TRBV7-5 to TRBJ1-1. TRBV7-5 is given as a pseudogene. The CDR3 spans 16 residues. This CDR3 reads CARSLSRDGEDTEAFF. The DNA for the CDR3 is TGTGCCAGAAGCCTATCCCGTGATGGGGAAGACACTGAAGCTTTCTTT.

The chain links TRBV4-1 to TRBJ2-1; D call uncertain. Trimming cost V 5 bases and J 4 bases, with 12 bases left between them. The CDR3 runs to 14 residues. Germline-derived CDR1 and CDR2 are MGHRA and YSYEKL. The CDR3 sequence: CASSINGQYNEQFF. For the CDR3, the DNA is TGCGCCAGCAGCATTAACGGTCAATACAATGAGCAGTTCTTC.

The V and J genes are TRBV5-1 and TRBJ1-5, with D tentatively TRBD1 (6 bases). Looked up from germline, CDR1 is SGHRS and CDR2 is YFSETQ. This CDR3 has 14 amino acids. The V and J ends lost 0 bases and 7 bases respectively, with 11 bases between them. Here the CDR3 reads CASSLGAGEQPQHF. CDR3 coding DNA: TGCGCCAGCAGCTTGGGGGCAGGGGAACAGCCCCAGCATTTT.

The CDR3 region is CASSIGRSTGNTEAFF. DNA for the CDR3: TGTGCCAGTAGTATAGGACGGTCGACCGGGAACACTGAAGCTTTCTTT. The J gene is TRBJ1-1, the V gene TRBV19; D gene ambiguous. Per germline, CDR1 LNHDA and CDR2 SQIVND (reference sequence). Trimming cost V 1 base and J 1 base, with 13 bases left between them. The CDR3 has 16 amino acids.

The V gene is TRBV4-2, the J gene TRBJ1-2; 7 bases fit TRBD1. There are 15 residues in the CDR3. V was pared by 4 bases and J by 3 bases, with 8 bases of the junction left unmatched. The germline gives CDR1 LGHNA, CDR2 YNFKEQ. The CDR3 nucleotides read TGTGCCAGCAGCCCTTCGGGGGACAGATACTATGGCTACACCTTC. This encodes CASSPSGDRYYGYTF.

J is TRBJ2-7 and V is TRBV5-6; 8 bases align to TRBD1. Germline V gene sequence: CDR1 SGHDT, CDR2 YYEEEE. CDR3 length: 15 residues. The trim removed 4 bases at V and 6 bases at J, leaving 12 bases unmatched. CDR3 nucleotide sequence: TGTGCCAGCAGCCCGACAGGGGCCCAACTAGGCGAGCAGTACTTC. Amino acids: CASSPTGAQLGEQYF.

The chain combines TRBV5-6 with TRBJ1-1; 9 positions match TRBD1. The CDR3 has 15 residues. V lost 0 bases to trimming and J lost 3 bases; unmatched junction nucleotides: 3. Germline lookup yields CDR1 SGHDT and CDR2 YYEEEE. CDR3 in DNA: TGTGCCAGCAGCTTGGTAGACAGGGGGGACACTGAAGCTTTCTTT. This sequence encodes CASSLVDRGDTEAFF.

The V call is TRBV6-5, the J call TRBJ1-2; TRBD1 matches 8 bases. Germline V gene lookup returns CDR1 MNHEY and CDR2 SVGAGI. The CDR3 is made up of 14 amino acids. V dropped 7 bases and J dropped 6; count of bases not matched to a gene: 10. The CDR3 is CASTYPGQGDGYTF. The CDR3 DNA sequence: TGTGCCAGCACCTATCCTGGACAGGGTGATGGCTACACCTTC.

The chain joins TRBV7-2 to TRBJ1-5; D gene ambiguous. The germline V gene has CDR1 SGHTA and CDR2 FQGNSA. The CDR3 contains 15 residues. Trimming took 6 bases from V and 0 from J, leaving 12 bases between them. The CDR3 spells CASSHGLPSNQPQHF. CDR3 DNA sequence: TGTGCCAGCAGTCACGGACTCCCTAGCAATCAGCCCCAGCATTTT.

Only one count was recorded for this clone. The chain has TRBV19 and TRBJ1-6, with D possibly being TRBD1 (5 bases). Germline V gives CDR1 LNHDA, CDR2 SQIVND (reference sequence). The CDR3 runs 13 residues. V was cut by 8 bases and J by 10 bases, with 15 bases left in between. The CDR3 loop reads CASCPAAGSPLHF. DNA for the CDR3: TGTGCCAGTTGTCCGGCGGCAGGGTCACCCCTCCACTTT.

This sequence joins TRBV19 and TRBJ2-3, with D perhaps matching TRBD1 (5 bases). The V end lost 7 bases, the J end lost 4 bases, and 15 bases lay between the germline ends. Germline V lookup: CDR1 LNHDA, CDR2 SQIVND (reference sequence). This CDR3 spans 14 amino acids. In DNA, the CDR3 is TGTGCCAGTACCAGGGCGGCGGTTCCAGATACGCAGTATTTT. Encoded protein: CASTRAAVPDTQYF.

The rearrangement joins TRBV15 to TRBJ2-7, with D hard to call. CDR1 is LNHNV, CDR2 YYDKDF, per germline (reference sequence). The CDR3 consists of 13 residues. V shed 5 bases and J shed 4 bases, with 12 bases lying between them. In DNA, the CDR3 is TGTGCCACCAGCCCCTACCCTGGGTACGAGCAGTACTTC. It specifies CATSPYPGYEQYF.

CDR3 DNA: TGCGCCAGCAGCTTGGTGGGAGAAGAATACGAGCAGTACTTC. It specifies CASSLVGEEYEQYF. The gene calls are TRBV5-1 and TRBJ2-7; TRBD2 is a possible D gene (5 bases). The germline CDR1 and CDR2 sequences are SGHRS and YFSETQ. The CDR3 totals 14 residues. Trimming removed 0 bases at V and 4 bases at J, with 11 bases between.